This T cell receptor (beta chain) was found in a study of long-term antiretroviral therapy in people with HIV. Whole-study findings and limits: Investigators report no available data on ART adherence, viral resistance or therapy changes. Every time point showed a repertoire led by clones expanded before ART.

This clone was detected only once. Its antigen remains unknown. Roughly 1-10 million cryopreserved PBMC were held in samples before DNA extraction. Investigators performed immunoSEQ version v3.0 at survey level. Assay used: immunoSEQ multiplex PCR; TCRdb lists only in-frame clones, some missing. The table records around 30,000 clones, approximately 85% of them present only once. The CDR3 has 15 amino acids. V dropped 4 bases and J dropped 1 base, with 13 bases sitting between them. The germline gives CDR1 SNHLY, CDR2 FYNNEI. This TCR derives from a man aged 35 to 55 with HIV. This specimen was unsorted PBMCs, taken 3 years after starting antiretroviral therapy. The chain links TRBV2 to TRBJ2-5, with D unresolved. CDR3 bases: TGTGCCAGCAGTGGATCTAGATTGACCCAAGAGACCCAGTACTTC. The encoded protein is CASSGSRLTQETQYF.